This T cell receptor (beta chain) derives from a study of tumor-infiltrating lymphocytes in primary liver carcinoma. Study information: Patients comprised men and women whose ages fell between 30 and 69 years. Study-wide points: Among the pair types, tumor region pairs showed more overlap than tumor-adjacent and tumor-blood pairs.

The input was approximately 500 ng total RNA; TCR beta cDNA was made from it with a constant-region primer. Construction of TCR beta libraries relied on three successive nested multiplex PCR rounds employing slightly modified ARM-PCR. The first two PCR rounds used TRBV1-TRBV30 primers with a Cbeta primer, approximately 10 cycles each. TCRdb fed the multiplex PCR reads into MiXCR, producing one record per CDR3 protein. This sample yields under 200,000 distinct CDR3 sequences, of which around 60% are seen a single time; approximately 6.5% belongs to the top ten. Germline V lookup: CDR1 SGHKS, CDR2 YYEKEE (reference sequence). The CDR3 runs to 14 residues. Note on this clonotype: The antigen is undetermined. The germline gene is not matched at one end of the junction; a read error may be the cause.

The blood RNA (from unsorted whole blood) was obtained, and germline DNA was also extracted. The rearrangement uses TRBV5-5 and TRBJ2-5, with 8 bases fitting TRBD1. Sequenced input: peripheral blood. The source is a woman aged 55-70 years with primary liver carcinoma and hepatitis B virus infection. This CDR3 is CASSGGQAQETQCF. CDR3 coding DNA: TGTGCCAGCAGCGGGGGACAGGCACAAGAGACCCAATGCTTC.